This entry is about one T cell receptor (beta chain). Random hexamers were used to reverse transcribe 0.5 to 1 ug of RNA. TCRdb fed the immunoSEQ multiplex PCR reads into MiXCR, producing one record per CDR3 protein. The data show tens of thousands of distinct CDR3 sequences, about 96% seen once. The data were taken from a study of CD8 T cells in Susac syndrome. CDR1 KGHSH and CDR2 LQKENI come from the germline V gene. The CDR3 loop spans 16 amino acids. V lost 2 bases, J lost 7 bases, and 18 bases lay in between. The sequencing input was CD8+ T cells from PBMCs. The TCR originated in a human donor with Susac syndrome. The chain uses TRBV18 and TRBJ2-1; D tentatively fits TRBD1 or TRBD2 (5 bases each). CDR3 sequence: CASSPNSGTSRNEQFF. CDR3 in DNA: TGTGCCAGCTCACCAAATTCCGGGACCAGTCGGAATGAGCAGTTCTTC.